Listed below are T cell receptor beta chains from one sample, sequenced in a study of coeliac disease. Sequencing was performed with immunoSEQ multiplex PCR; in TCRdb, only in-frame clones are kept and a portion is missing. This table has about 4,200 clones, about three quarters appearing once. What was sequenced was intraepithelial lymphocytes from the gut. The receptors stem from a woman aged 18-35 years with active celiac disease. The CDR3 runs from the conserved cysteine through the conserved F or W. Each record gives: D gene, V gene, clone size, J gene, CDR3 protein, CDR3 DNA. D genes are given only for firm matches. The size field is filled for only some rows; it gives once, few, many or a size class.

d_gene: TRBD1
v_gene: TRBV29-1
abundance: .
j_gene: TRBJ1-2
CDR3aa: CSADPLDRGVEYYGYTF
CDR3nt: TGCAGCGCTGATCCCCTGGACAGGGGGGTCGAGTACTATGGCTACACCTTC

d_gene: TRBD1
v_gene: TRBV28
abundance: .
j_gene: TRBJ1-2
CDR3aa: CASSEDRGRIYGYTF
CDR3nt: TGTGCCAGCAGTGAGGACAGGGGGCGTATCTATGGCTACACCTTC

d_gene: TRBD1
v_gene: TRBV5-1
abundance: .
j_gene: TRBJ2-7
CDR3aa: CASSTTTGHEQYF
CDR3nt: TGCGCCAGCAGTACTACGACAGGGCACGAGCAGTACTTC

d_gene: .
v_gene: TRBV4-3
abundance: .
j_gene: TRBJ2-1
CDR3aa: CASSQERQQGFTEQFF
CDR3nt: TGCGCCAGCAGCCAAGAAAGACAACAGGGTTTTACTGAGCAGTTCTTC

d_gene: .
v_gene: TRBV4-2
abundance: .
j_gene: TRBJ1-1
CDR3aa: CASSQGGNTEAFF
CDR3nt: TGTGCCAGCAGCCAGGGAGGGAACACTGAAGCTTTCTTT

d_gene: TRBD1
v_gene: TRBV4-3
abundance: few
j_gene: TRBJ2-1
CDR3aa: CASSPTGTGRNEQFF
CDR3nt: TGCGCCAGCAGCCCAACCGGGACAGGGAGGAATGAGCAGTTCTTC

d_gene: .
v_gene: TRBV7-9
abundance: .
j_gene: TRBJ1-2
CDR3aa: CASRTLIAGGYTF
CDR3nt: TGTGCCAGCAGGACCTTGATCGCAGGTGGCTACACCTTC

d_gene: TRBD2
v_gene: TRBV9
abundance: .
j_gene: TRBJ2-3
CDR3aa: CASSAGGAGGTDTQYF
CDR3nt: TGTGCCAGCAGCGCCGGGGGCGCGGGGGGGACAGATACGCAGTATTTT

d_gene: TRBD2
v_gene: TRBV7-8
abundance: .
j_gene: TRBJ2-5
CDR3aa: CASSLRAGQETQYF
CDR3nt: TGTGCCAGCAGCTTAAGAGCGGGGCAAGAGACCCAGTACTTC

d_gene: TRBD1
v_gene: TRBV7-9
abundance: .
j_gene: TRBJ1-1
CDR3aa: CASSLAPLQGGAFF
CDR3nt: TGTGCCAGCAGCTTAGCCCCTTTACAGGGGGGAGCTTTCTTT

d_gene: TRBD2
v_gene: TRBV5-1
abundance: .
j_gene: TRBJ2-1
CDR3aa: CASSRLAGYNNEQFF
CDR3nt: TGCGCCAGCAGCCGACTAGCGGGGTATAACAATGAGCAGTTCTTC

d_gene: .
v_gene: TRBV7-2
abundance: .
j_gene: TRBJ1-2
CDR3aa: CASSSPGHLYGYTF
CDR3nt: TGTGCCAGCAGTTCGCCGGGACACCTCTATGGCTACACCTTC

d_gene: TRBD1
v_gene: TRBV7-9
abundance: .
j_gene: TRBJ2-4
CDR3aa: CASSAPGQGAKNIQYF
CDR3nt: TGTGCCAGCAGCGCCCCGGGACAGGGAGCCAAAAACATTCAGTACTTC

d_gene: .
v_gene: TRBV6-1
abundance: .
j_gene: TRBJ2-5
CDR3aa: CASSESGQETQYF
CDR3nt: TGTGCCAGCAGTGAATCGGGGCAAGAGACCCAGTACTTC

d_gene: TRBD2
v_gene: TRBV6-1
abundance: .
j_gene: TRBJ2-1
CDR3aa: CAITGTSFHEQFF
CDR3nt: TGTGCCATCACCGGGACTAGCTTCCATGAGCAGTTCTTC

d_gene: .
v_gene: TRBV10-2
abundance: few
j_gene: TRBJ2-7
CDR3aa: CASSRDTDYEQYF
CDR3nt: TGCGCCAGTTCTAGGGACACCGACTACGAGCAGTACTTC

d_gene: .
v_gene: TRBV5-5
abundance: .
j_gene: TRBJ1-5
CDR3aa: CASSLFGAANQPQHF
CDR3nt: TGTGCCAGCAGCTTGTTTGGGGCAGCAAATCAGCCCCAGCATTTT

d_gene: TRBD2
v_gene: TRBV18
abundance: .
j_gene: TRBJ2-5
CDR3aa: CASSPNLRGEEQYF
CDR3nt: TGTGCCAGCTCACCAAACCTTCGGGGGGAAGAGCAGTACTTC

d_gene: .
v_gene: TRBV25-1
abundance: .
j_gene: TRBJ2-7
CDR3aa: CASSEYGHGEQYF
CDR3nt: TGTGCCAGCAGTGAATATGGACACGGCGAGCAGTACTTC

d_gene: .
v_gene: TRBV29-1
abundance: .
j_gene: TRBJ2-7
CDR3aa: CSVERPGELYEQYF
CDR3nt: TGCAGCGTTGAAAGGCCAGGGGAACTCTACGAGCAGTACTTC

d_gene: TRBD2
v_gene: TRBV4-2
abundance: .
j_gene: TRBJ2-4
CDR3aa: CASSQVRSGSGGNIQYF
CDR3nt: TGTGCCAGCAGCCAAGTACGAAGCGGGAGTGGAGGAAACATTCAGTACTTC

d_gene: TRBD1
v_gene: TRBV28
abundance: few
j_gene: TRBJ1-5
CDR3aa: CASSGDRGFNRPQHF
CDR3nt: TGTGCCAGCAGTGGGGACAGGGGGTTTAATCGGCCCCAGCATTTT

d_gene: TRBD2
v_gene: TRBV9
abundance: .
j_gene: TRBJ2-3
CDR3aa: CASSVGQAGEYTDTQYF
CDR3nt: TGTGCCAGCAGCGTAGGTCAAGCGGGGGAATATACAGATACGCAGTATTTT

d_gene: TRBD2
v_gene: TRBV25-1
abundance: .
j_gene: TRBJ2-5
CDR3aa: CASSKTSGKYQETQYF
CDR3nt: TGTGCCAGCAGTAAAACTAGCGGCAAGTACCAAGAGACCCAGTACTTC

d_gene: TRBD2
v_gene: TRBV11-3
abundance: once
j_gene: TRBJ2-1
CDR3aa: CASSSFLAGHNEQFF
CDR3nt: TGTGCCAGCAGCTCGTTTCTAGCGGGTCATAATGAGCAGTTCTTC

d_gene: TRBD2
v_gene: TRBV5-1
abundance: .
j_gene: TRBJ2-3
CDR3aa: CASTLLLAGFTDTQYF
CDR3nt: TGCGCCAGCACACTTCTCCTAGCGGGGTTCACAGATACGCAGTATTTT

d_gene: .
v_gene: TRBV7-3
abundance: .
j_gene: TRBJ2-1
CDR3aa: CASSLTGYNEQFF
CDR3nt: TGTGCCAGCAGCTTGACAGGATACAATGAGCAGTTCTTC

d_gene: TRBD2
v_gene: TRBV29-1
abundance: .
j_gene: TRBJ2-3
CDR3aa: CSVKGTSGTDTQYF
CDR3nt: TGCAGCGTTAAAGGGACTAGCGGCACAGATACGCAGTATTTT

d_gene: .
v_gene: TRBV13
abundance: .
j_gene: TRBJ2-2
CDR3aa: CASNPRGGRTGELFF
CDR3nt: TGTGCCAGCAACCCGCGAGGGGGTCGCACCGGGGAGCTGTTTTTT

d_gene: TRBD1
v_gene: TRBV28
abundance: .
j_gene: TRBJ2-2
CDR3aa: CASSPGTGGAGELFF
CDR3nt: TGTGCCAGCAGTCCAGGGACAGGGGGCGCCGGGGAGCTGTTTTTT

d_gene: TRBD2
v_gene: TRBV4-2
abundance: .
j_gene: TRBJ2-7
CDR3aa: CASSQASPRAGGYEQYF
CDR3nt: TGTGCCAGCAGCCAAGCTAGCCCTAGGGCGGGGGGCTACGAGCAGTACTTC

d_gene: .
v_gene: TRBV5-5
abundance: once
j_gene: TRBJ2-7
CDR3aa: CASSSQTASYEQYF
CDR3nt: TGTGCCAGCAGCTCGCAGACAGCCTCCTACGAGCAGTACTTC

d_gene: TRBD1
v_gene: TRBV29-1
abundance: .
j_gene: TRBJ2-7
CDR3aa: CSGRQGEGYEQYF
CDR3nt: TGCAGCGGCCGACAGGGGGAGGGCTACGAGCAGTACTTC

d_gene: .
v_gene: TRBV19
abundance: .
j_gene: TRBJ2-7
CDR3aa: CASSFRTDYYEQYF
CDR3nt: TGTGCCAGTAGTTTTAGGACAGACTACTACGAGCAGTACTTC

d_gene: TRBD1
v_gene: TRBV7-4
abundance: .
j_gene: TRBJ1-2
CDR3aa: CASSSLNGTGYLWHGYTF
CDR3nt: TGTGCCAGCAGCAGTCTGAACGGGACAGGGTACCTGTGGCATGGCTACACCTTC

d_gene: .
v_gene: TRBV27
abundance: .
j_gene: TRBJ2-4
CDR3aa: CASSSADSRNIQYF
CDR3nt: TGTGCCAGCAGTTCCGCGGACAGTCGAAACATTCAGTACTTC

d_gene: TRBD2
v_gene: TRBV7-6
abundance: .
j_gene: TRBJ2-7
CDR3aa: CASSPWTSGNRGEQYF
CDR3nt: TGTGCCAGCAGCCCATGGACTAGCGGGAACAGAGGCGAGCAGTACTTC

d_gene: .
v_gene: TRBV18
abundance: .
j_gene: TRBJ2-1
CDR3aa: CASSLTVRAISYNEQFF
CDR3nt: TGTGCCAGCTCACTGACAGTTCGGGCTATCTCCTACAATGAGCAGTTCTTC

d_gene: TRBD1
v_gene: TRBV11-2
abundance: .
j_gene: TRBJ2-7
CDR3aa: CASSPRDRVYEQYF
CDR3nt: TGTGCCAGCAGCCCTCGGGACAGGGTCTACGAGCAGTACTTC